The clone carrying this TCR beta chain was detected a few times. The data were obtained in a study of T cell responses to AZD1222 COVID-19 vaccine. TCRdb keeps only in-frame clones here, not all; method: immunoSEQ multiplex PCR. The sample holds 130,000 or so clones; more than 75% are singletons and the top ten take more than 1%. Germline assignment: CDR1 DFQATT and CDR2 SNEGSKA (reference sequence). The CDR3 loop spans 13 amino acids. V lost 3 bases to trimming and J lost 5 bases, with 11 bases between them. Sample: peripheral blood, taken 28 days after the second AZD1222 dose. The chain uses TRBV20-1 and TRBJ1-5; possibly TRBD1 for D (6 bases). The receptor comes from an adult who received the AZD1222 COVID-19 vaccine. CDR3 sequence (DNA): TGCAGTGCTAGTGTGGCAGGGGATCAGCCCCAGCATTTT. Translation gives CSASVAGDQPQHF.